This T cell receptor (beta chain) was recorded in a study of cytomegalovirus exposure and HLA in healthy donors. Study at large: A later analysis reported the same platform for the roughly 120 validation repertoires and the roughly 700 first-cohort repertoires.

Trimming left V 0 bases short and J 3 bases short, with 11 bases between. The CDR3 consists of 16 residues. CDR1 SNHLY and CDR2 FYNNEI come from the germline V gene. Study-wide findings and caveats: As was reported, the classifier diagnosed cytomegalovirus status with high specificity and sensitivity. Three CMV-associated chains proved CMV antigen-specific in vitro. TCR clusters originating in the first cohort tended to co-occur in the 110 or so validation repertoires, according to a later analysis.

The sample holds a few counts of this clone. Its antigen is currently unknown. Clones were sequenced by immunoSEQ multiplex PCR, and TCRdb holds only the in-frame ones, with some missing. In the table there are 180,000 or so clones, around 87% of which are singletons. This receptor was taken from a woman aged 25 to 39 in good health and CMV-seronegative. The chain links TRBV2 to TRBJ2-2; the D is unclear. Sequenced sample: PBMCs. The CDR3 reads CASSEAWAGDTGELFF. The DNA of the CDR3 is TGTGCCAGCAGTGAAGCGTGGGCAGGCGACACCGGGGAGCTGTTTTTT.